Shown below are 4 T cell receptor beta chains from a single sample sequenced in a study of graft-versus-host responses after intestinal transplantation. Here immunoSEQ multiplex PCR was the method, and the copy in TCRdb shows in-frame clones only, minus some. This table holds around 130,000 clones, approximately 92% found once. Their recognized antigens are unknown. The source material was unstimulated CD4+ T cells sorted from spleen or lymph node cells, sampled before intestinal transplant. The receptors here all came from a human donor who received an intestinal transplant.

This clone was observed once. V is TRBV5-1 and J is TRBJ2-5; D possibly uses TRBD1 or TRBD2 (5 bases each). The V gene's germline CDR1 is SGHRS and CDR2 YFSETQ. V was trimmed by 3 bases and J by 5 bases, leaving 11 bases between them. CDR3 length: 13 amino acids. This chain's CDR3 is CASSSPGPETQYF. The CDR3 nucleotides are TGCGCCAGCAGCTCCCCGGGACCGGAGACCCAGTACTTC.

The chain is built from TRBV7-9 and TRBJ1-2; D uncertain. This CDR3 spans 14 amino acids. V was clipped by 7 bases and J by 4 bases, with 16 bases between them. Germline CDR1 and CDR2: SEHNR and FQNEAQ (reference sequence). The CDR3 sequence is CASTLITAVYGYTF. The CDR3 bases are TGTGCCAGCACCCTAATTACAGCGGTCTATGGCTACACCTTC.

The rearrangement uses TRBV27 and TRBJ1-1; a weak D match, TRBD1 (5 bases). CDR3 size: 14 residues. Germline lookup yields CDR1 MNHEY and CDR2 SMNVEV (reference sequence). V was trimmed by 1 base and J by 2 bases, leaving 8 bases between them. The CDR3 here is CASSLWGGNTEAFF. CDR3 sequence (DNA): TGTGCCAGCAGTTTATGGGGGGGTAACACTGAAGCTTTCTTT.

The chain is built from TRBV6-5 and TRBJ2-5; D is possibly TRBD2 (6 bases). Trimming removed 6 bases at V and 4 bases at J, with 15 bases between. Germline CDR1 is MNHEY and CDR2 is SVGAGI. CDR3 length: 14 residues. CDR3 sequence reads: CASRRGLSRETQYF. CDR3 in DNA: TGTGCCAGCAGGAGAGGACTATCCCGAGAGACCCAGTACTTC.